The 3 T cell receptor beta chains below were found in one sample sequenced in a study of cytomegalovirus exposure and HLA in healthy donors. With 60 Vbeta and 13 Jbeta primers, the PCR was carried out. Sequencing used immunoSEQ multiplex PCR; TCRdb keeps in-frame clones, though not all of them. The sample has about 130,000 clones, more than 75% seen once; the top ten hold approximately 4.7%. Sequencing input: PBMCs. These receptors were collected from a woman in her twenties or thirties in good health and CMV-seronegative.

The chain uses TRBV28 and TRBJ1-2; TRBD1 aligns across 8 bases. The CDR3 has 15 amino acids. In germline, CDR1 is MDHEN, CDR2 SYDVKM. J was trimmed by 8 bases and V by 2 bases; bases with no gene match: 10. In nucleotides, the CDR3 is TGTGCCAGCAGTTTACTGGCAGGGGGCGCGGGCGGCTACACCTTC. This codes for CASSLLAGGAGGYTF.

This clone was picked up a small number of times. The V call is TRBV5-1, the J call TRBJ1-4; 9 bases are shared with TRBD1. The J segment lost 8 bases and the V segment lost 5 bases, leaving 7 bases of the junction unmatched. CDR1 is SGHRS and CDR2 is YFSETQ in the germline V gene. The CDR3 length is 14 residues. CDR3 bases: TGCGCCAGCAGACCCGGACAGGGGAGAGAAAAACTGTTTTTT. This encodes CASRPGQGREKLFF.

This rearrangement joins TRBV4-1 to TRBJ1-3, with a weak D call TRBD1 (6 bases). CDR3 length equals 16 residues. V was pared by 2 bases and J by 0 bases, with 11 bases between. Germline lookup yields CDR1 MGHRA and CDR2 YSYEKL. The CDR3 DNA follows: TGCGCCAGCAGCCAACCAACAGGGACCTCTGGAAACACCATATATTTT. Amino acid sequence: CASSQPTGTSGNTIYF.